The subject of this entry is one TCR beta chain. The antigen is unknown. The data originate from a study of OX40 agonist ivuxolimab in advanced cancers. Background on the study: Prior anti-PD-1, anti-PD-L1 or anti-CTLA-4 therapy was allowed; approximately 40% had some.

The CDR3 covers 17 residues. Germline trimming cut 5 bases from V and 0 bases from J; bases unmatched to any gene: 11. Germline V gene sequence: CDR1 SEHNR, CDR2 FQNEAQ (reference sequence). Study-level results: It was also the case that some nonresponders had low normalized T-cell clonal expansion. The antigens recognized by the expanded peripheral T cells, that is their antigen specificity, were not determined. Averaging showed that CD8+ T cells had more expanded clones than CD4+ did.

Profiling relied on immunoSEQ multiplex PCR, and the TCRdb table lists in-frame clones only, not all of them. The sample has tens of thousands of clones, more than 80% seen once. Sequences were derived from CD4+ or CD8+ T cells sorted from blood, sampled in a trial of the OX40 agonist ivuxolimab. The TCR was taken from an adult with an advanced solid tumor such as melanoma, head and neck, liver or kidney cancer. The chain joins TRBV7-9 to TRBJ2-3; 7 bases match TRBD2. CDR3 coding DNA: TGTGCCAGCAGCCTCGGACTAAGCGGGGCTAGCACAGATACGCAGTATTTT. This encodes CASSLGLSGASTDTQYF. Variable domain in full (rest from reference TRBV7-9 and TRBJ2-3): DTGVSQNPRHKITKRGQNVTFRCDPISEHNRLYWYRQTLGQGPEFLTYFQNEAQLEKSRLLSDRFSAERPKGSFSTLEIQRTEQGDSAMYLCASSLGLSGASTDTQYFGPGTRLTVL.